The next 3 T cell receptor beta chains were all read from a single sample in a study of T-cell memory formation after mild COVID-19. TCRdb independently ran MiXCR on the 5' RACE reads; one entry per CDR3 protein. The sample shows 95,000 to 120,000 distinct CDR3 sequences, around a fifth of them seen only once. Material for sequencing was PBMCs or a T cell subset sorted from them (not recorded which). Source of these receptors: a man between 18 and 35 years old who had mild COVID-19 (a few samples of this study predate the infection). Cell type and time point are not known.

The V gene is TRBV3-1, the J gene TRBJ2-5, with D unresolved. Trimming shortened V by 4 bases and J by 8 bases, and 17 bases separated the two germline ends. The CDR3 runs to 14 residues. Germline V gives CDR1 LGHDT, CDR2 YNNKEL (reference sequence). CDR3: CASSLLHTKRTQYF. For the CDR3, the DNA is TGTGCCAGCAGCCTACTACACACCAAGAGAACCCAGTACTTC.

The chain has TRBV6-2 or TRBV6-3 and TRBJ2-5; D is unresolved. Germline lookup yields CDR1 MNHEY and CDR2 SVGEGT. The CDR3 extends over 14 amino acids. V lost 10 bases and J 2 bases, leaving 17 bases between the germline ends. As DNA, the CDR3 is TGTGCCACTACCATCGATAGGGATCAAGAGACCCAGTACTTC. It translates to CATTIDRDQETQYF.

This clonotype came up a few times. This chain connects TRBV21-1 to TRBJ1-2; the table's D call, TRBD1, has no DNA check behind it. TRBV21-1 is a known pseudogene. There are 15 residues in the CDR3. CDR3 amino acids: CASDKSTGHFYGYTF. The CDR3, as DNA: TGTGCCAGCGATAAGAGCACAGGGCATTTTTATGGCTACACCTTC.